These 25 T cell receptor beta chains originate from one sample sequenced in a study of naive and memory T cell subsets. The library had UMIs added by 3' ligation of an oligonucleotide to TCR cDNA. Ligated cDNA underwent four rounds of PCR with nested alpha and beta constant region primers and SP2. Via MiXCR, TCRdb re-called the 5' RACE reads, giving one row per CDR3 protein. This table holds roughly 60,000 distinct CDR3 sequences, 8% to 9% found once. These receptors were obtained from a female donor in good health.

Ten or more counts support this clonotype. The J gene is TRBJ2-3, the V gene TRBV29-1; tentative D call: TRBD2 (6 bases). This CDR3 has 12 residues. From germline, CDR1 is SQVTM and CDR2 ANQGSEA. V lost 7 bases and J 6 bases, leaving 14 bases between the germline ends. In nucleotides, the CDR3 is TGCAGCGCCCGACTAGTAATGGATACGCAGTATTTT. This translates into CSARLVMDTQYF.

V and J are TRBV12-3 or TRBV12-4 and TRBJ2-1; no definite D call. Trimming cost V 6 bases and J 2 bases, with 5 bases left between them. This CDR3 has 12 amino acids. CDR3: CASSSPYNEQFF. In DNA, the CDR3 is TGTGCCAGCAGCAGCCCCTACAATGAGCAGTTCTTC.

This clonotype was found a few times. V and J are TRBV6-5 and TRBJ1-1; D unclear. CDR3 length: 15 amino acids. Per germline, CDR1 MNHEY and CDR2 SVGAGI. The V gene lost 7 bases and the J gene lost 2 bases, with 17 bases spanning the gap. The CDR3 DNA sequence: TGTGCCAGCAAAAGGTCGGGTTCAAAAAACACTGAAGCTTTCTTT. Translation: CASKRSGSKNTEAFF.

This clonotype occurred a few times. The V gene is TRBV7-2, the J gene TRBJ2-3; TRBD2 matches 10 bases. V dropped 5 bases and J dropped 5; count of bases not matched to a gene: 10. Germline CDR1 reads SGHTA; CDR2 reads FQGNSA. The CDR3 is 16 residues long. The CDR3 loop reads CASSPSSGRGVDTQYF. In DNA form, the CDR3 reads TGTGCCAGCAGCCCTTCTAGCGGGAGAGGAGTAGATACGCAGTATTTT.

This clonotype was observed at least ten times. The CDR3 loop is CASSSQGPGANTEAFF. CDR3 coding DNA: TGTGCCAGCAGTTCACAGGGTCCAGGCGCGAACACTGAAGCTTTCTTT. This chain links TRBV6-1 with TRBJ1-1, with a weak D call TRBD1 (6 bases). In germline, CDR1 is MNHNS, CDR2 SASEGT. Trimming took 5 bases from V and 1 from J, leaving 17 bases between them. This CDR3 is built from 16 residues.

V and J are TRBV15 and TRBJ1-5; 9 bases map to TRBD1. CDR1 and CDR2 (germline): LNHNV, YYDKDF (reference sequence). The V segment lost 6 bases and the J segment 7 bases; nucleotides outside the gene matches: 10. This CDR3 has 15 amino acids. CDR3 region: CATSSRDREEQPQHF. CDR3 in DNA: TGTGCCACCAGTAGCCGGGACAGGGAGGAACAGCCCCAGCATTTT.

The chain carries TRBV11-1 and TRBJ2-3; D not certain. The length of the CDR3 is 15 residues. The germline gives CDR1 SGHAT, CDR2 FQDESV (reference sequence). Trimming removed 1 base at V and 2 bases at J, with 10 bases between. The CDR3 loop is CASSLGPGDTDTQYF. In nucleotides, the CDR3 is TGTGCCAGCAGCTTAGGCCCAGGAGACACAGATACGCAGTATTTT.

This clonotype has just a few counts. The rearrangement uses TRBV25-1 and TRBJ1-1, with no clear D. The CDR3 spans 17 residues. Germline-derived CDR1 and CDR2 are MGHDK and SYGVNS. Trimming removed 6 bases at V and 0 bases at J, with 20 bases between. CDR3 sequence reads: CASSPSRAGYMNTEAFF. For the CDR3, the DNA is TGTGCCAGCAGCCCCAGTAGGGCAGGCTATATGAACACTGAAGCTTTCTTT.

There are many counts of this clonotype. This chain connects TRBV20-1 to TRBJ2-5, with D possibly TRBD2 on 6 matching bases. The CDR3 sequence is 17 residues long. V gave up 1 base and J gave up 5 bases, with 23 bases separating them. Germline loops: CDR1 DFQATT, CDR2 SNEGSKA (reference sequence). CDR3 loop: CSARAVPRGAPGETQYF. DNA for the CDR3: TGCAGTGCTAGAGCGGTCCCCCGCGGGGCCCCGGGGGAGACCCAGTACTTC.

This clonotype was observed many times. The gene calls are TRBV30 and TRBJ1-2; D perhaps matches TRBD1 (6 bases). The germline gives CDR1 GTSNPN, CDR2 SVGIG (reference sequence). The CDR3 runs to 11 residues. Trimming stripped 1 base from V and 10 bases from J, with 10 bases between. The CDR3 loop is CAWSEGDLYTF. The CDR3 DNA follows: TGTGCCTGGAGTGAGGGGGACCTCTACACCTTC.

The chain links TRBV12-3 or TRBV12-4 to TRBJ2-3; D might be TRBD2 (5 bases). This CDR3 is 14 amino acids long. Between the trimmed V and J ends, which lost 3 bases and 10 bases, there was a span of 17 bases. This CDR3 reads CASSFGSSTPPQYF. CDR3 bases: TGTGCCAGCAGTTTTGGTTCTAGCACCCCTCCGCAGTATTTT.

V and J are TRBV28 and TRBJ2-7, with no clear D. V shed 5 bases and J shed 12 bases, with 14 bases lying between them. The germline CDR1 and CDR2 sequences are MDHEN and SYDVKM. The CDR3 sequence is 11 residues long. The DNA for the CDR3 is TGTGCCAGCAGTACGGACCCCTGGGTGTACTTC. Protein: CASSTDPWVYF.

The chain is built from TRBV27 and TRBJ1-6; 7 nucleotides align to TRBD1. Germline values: CDR1 MNHEY, CDR2 SMNVEV (reference sequence). With 8 bases clipped from V and 7 bases from J, the junction kept 11 bases outside the gene matches. This CDR3 comprises 15 residues. In DNA, the CDR3 is TGTGCCAGCCGCGAAACGGGACAGAAAAATTCACCCCTCCACTTT. Protein sequence: CASRETGQKNSPLHF.

As regards this clonotype: The junction departs from germline at one end; a sequencing error may be responsible. The chain carries TRBV27 and TRBJ2-1; tentative D call: TRBD2 (6 bases). Germline-derived CDR1 and CDR2 are MNHEY and SMNVEV (reference sequence). This CDR3 is 17 amino acids long. CDR3 region: CASSLGPVAAAYIEQFF. CDR3 bases: TGTGCCAGCAGTCTTGGACCCGTAGCGGCGGCCTACATTGAGCAGTTCTTC.

This chain links TRBV5-1 with TRBJ2-1; possible D gene TRBD2, 5 bases. The V and J ends lost 3 bases and 8 bases respectively, with 12 bases between them. The CDR3 length is 13 residues. Germline CDR1 is SGHRS and CDR2 is YFSETQ. The CDR3 DNA sequence: TGCGCCAGCAGCTCACTAGATGCGGATGAGCAGTTCTTC. Translated, it gives CASSSLDADEQFF.

As regards this clonotype: At one boundary the junction diverges from the germline segment, which might be a read error. The chain recombines TRBV20-1 with TRBJ2-7; D gene unclear. This CDR3 region has 11 residues. The germline CDR1 and CDR2 sequences are DFQATT and SNEGSKA (reference sequence). The CDR3 DNA sequence: TGCAGTGCCAGAGAGGTCTACGAGCAGTACTTC. Protein sequence: CSAREVYEQYF.

This chain uses TRBV30 with TRBJ1-2; D is perhaps TRBD1 (6 bases). V lost 3 bases to trimming and J lost 3 bases, with 14 bases between them. Per the germline V gene, CDR1 is GTSNPN and CDR2 is SVGIG (reference sequence). CDR3 size: 14 residues. Here the CDR3 reads CAWRGGARDYGYTF. The DNA of the CDR3 is TGTGCCTGGAGGGGGGGGGCGCGGGACTATGGCTACACCTTC. The entire variable domain, with the rest obtained from reference TRBV30 and TRBJ1-2, is as follows: SQTIHQWPATLVQPVGSPLSLECTVEGTSNPNLYWYRQAAGRGLQLLFYSVGIGQISSEVPQNLSASRPQDRQFILSSKKLLLSDSGFYLCAWRGGARDYGYTFGSGTRLTVV.

This clonotype was picked up a small number of times. The V call is TRBV5-4, the J call TRBJ2-5; tentatively, D is TRBD2 (7 bases). Per germline, CDR1 SGHNT and CDR2 YYREEE (reference sequence). Between the trimmed V and J ends, which lost 5 bases and 7 bases, there was a span of 12 bases. CDR3 length equals 12 residues. CDR3: CASRPGGGTQYF. In DNA, the CDR3 is TGTGCCAGCAGGCCGGGGGGCGGGACCCAGTACTTC.

This clonotype turned up a few times. V is TRBV29-1 and J is TRBJ2-1; 9 bases agree with TRBD2. Trimming took 5 bases from V and 10 from J; bases not matched to a gene: 12. Per the germline V gene, CDR1 is SQVTM and CDR2 is ANQGSEA. The CDR3 extends over 14 amino acids. DNA of the CDR3: TGCAGCGTTCAGCGGGGGGCTACGACAGGAGAGCAGTTCTTC. Residues: CSVQRGATTGEQFF.

The rearrangement joins TRBV5-1 to TRBJ2-2; possible D gene TRBD1, 5 bases. This CDR3 is built from 15 residues. Trimming removed 0 bases at V and 5 bases at J, with 11 bases between. The germline CDR1 and CDR2 sequences are SGHRS and YFSETQ. The CDR3 nucleotides read TGCGCCAGCAGCTTGGGGGGCCCGAGTACCGGGGAGCTGTTTTTT. It is translated as CASSLGGPSTGELFF.

The V gene is TRBV28, the J gene TRBJ2-7; a weak D match, TRBD1 (6 bases). This CDR3 region has 14 residues. Germline CDR1 is MDHEN and CDR2 is SYDVKM. V was pared by 3 bases and J by 3 bases, with 12 bases between. For the CDR3, the DNA is TGTGCCAGCAGTTTGGGAACAGGGATCTACGAGCAGTACTTC. Translation gives CASSLGTGIYEQYF.

This clonotype was seen repeatedly, ten times or more. The chain carries TRBV7-2 and TRBJ2-3, with 7 bases that match TRBD2. The CDR3 is 20 residues long. Germline V lookup: CDR1 SGHTA, CDR2 FQGNSA. The J segment lost 4 bases and the V segment lost 3 bases, leaving 22 bases of the junction unmatched. CDR3 residues: CASSFKHAGTLRREADTQYF. CDR3 DNA sequence: TGTGCCAGCAGCTTCAAACATGCCGGGACCCTCCGTCGGGAGGCAGATACGCAGTATTTT.

In this sample, this clonotype turned up many times. The gene calls are TRBV7-6 and TRBJ2-7; unclear D gene. The CDR3 runs 14 residues. Trimming took off 1 base at V and 0 bases at J, with 7 bases between the two ends. CDR1 is SGHVS and CDR2 is FNYEAQ in the germline V gene. This CDR3 reads CASSLDPSSYEQYF. The CDR3 nucleotides are TGTGCCAGCAGCTTAGACCCGAGCTCCTACGAGCAGTACTTC.

The CDR3 spells CASSELGQGNYGYTF. The CDR3 DNA reads as TGTGCCAGCAGTGAATTGGGACAGGGTAACTATGGCTACACCTTC. The V gene is TRBV2, the J gene TRBJ1-2; TRBD1 matches 9 bases. This CDR3 region has 15 residues. Germline trimming cut 2 bases from V and 1 base from J; bases unmatched to any gene: 2. Per germline, CDR1 SNHLY and CDR2 FYNNEI.

This clonotype was observed many times. V usage is TRBV7-8 and J usage is TRBJ1-5; D may be TRBD1 (5 bases). V dropped 5 bases and J dropped 11 bases, with 16 bases sitting between them. The CDR3 has 13 residues. CDR1 SGHVS and CDR2 FQNEAQ come from the germline V gene. CDR3 nucleotides: TGTGCCAGCAGCCCCCGACGGGACGCAGCCCAGCATTTT. Translated, it gives CASSPRRDAAQHF.